Sequencing of this TCR beta chain was carried out in a study of siplizumab effects on memory and regulatory T cells. V was shortened by 6 bases and J by 5 bases, with 16 bases between the two germline ends. CDR1 and CDR2 (germline): MDHEN, SYDVKM. This CDR3 is 14 amino acids long. Here immunoSEQ multiplex PCR was the method, and the copy in TCRdb shows in-frame clones only, minus some. The sample carries approximately 120,000 clones, approximately 90% recorded once. The receptor was isolated from a human donor in good health. This chain joins TRBV28 and TRBJ2-5; D is possibly TRBD2 (6 bases). The specimen sequenced was Tregs sorted from blood. CDR3 sequence reads: CASSLGLSIETQYF. The CDR3 bases are TGTGCCAGCAGCCTGGGACTGTCTATCGAGACCCAGTACTTC. Full variable domain (missing parts from reference TRBV28 and TRBJ2-5): DVKVTQSSRYLVKRTGEKVFLECVQDMDHENMFWYRQDPGLGLRLIYFSYDVKMKEKGDIPEGYSVSREKKERFSLILESASTNQTSMYLCASSLGLSIETQYFGPGTRLLVL.